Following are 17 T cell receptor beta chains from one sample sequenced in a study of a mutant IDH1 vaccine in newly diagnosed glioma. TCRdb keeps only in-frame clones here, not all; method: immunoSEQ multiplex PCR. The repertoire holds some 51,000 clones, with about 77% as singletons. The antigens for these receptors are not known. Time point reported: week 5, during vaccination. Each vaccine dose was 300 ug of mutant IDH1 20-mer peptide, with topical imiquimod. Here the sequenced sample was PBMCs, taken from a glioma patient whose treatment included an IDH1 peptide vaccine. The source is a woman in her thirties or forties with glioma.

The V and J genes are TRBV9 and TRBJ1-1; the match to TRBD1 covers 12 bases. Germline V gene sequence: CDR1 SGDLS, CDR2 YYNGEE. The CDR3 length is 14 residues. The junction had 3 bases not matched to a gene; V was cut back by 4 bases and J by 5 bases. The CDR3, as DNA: TGTGCCAGCAGCCCGGGACAGGGGGCGACTGAAGCTTTCTTT. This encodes CASSPGQGATEAFF.

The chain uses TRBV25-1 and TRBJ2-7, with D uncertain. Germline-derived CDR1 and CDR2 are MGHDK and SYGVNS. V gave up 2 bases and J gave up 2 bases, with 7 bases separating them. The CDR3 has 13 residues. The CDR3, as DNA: TGTGCCAGCAGTGAAGGCAAACCCTACGAGCAGTACTTC. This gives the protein CASSEGKPYEQYF.

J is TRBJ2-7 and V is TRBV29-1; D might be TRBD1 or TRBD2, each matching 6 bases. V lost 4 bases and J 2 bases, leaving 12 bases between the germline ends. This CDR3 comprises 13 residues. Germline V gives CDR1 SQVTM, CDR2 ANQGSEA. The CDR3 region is CSVVEGGTYEQYF. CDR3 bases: TGCAGCGTTGTGGAGGGGGGAACCTACGAGCAGTACTTC.

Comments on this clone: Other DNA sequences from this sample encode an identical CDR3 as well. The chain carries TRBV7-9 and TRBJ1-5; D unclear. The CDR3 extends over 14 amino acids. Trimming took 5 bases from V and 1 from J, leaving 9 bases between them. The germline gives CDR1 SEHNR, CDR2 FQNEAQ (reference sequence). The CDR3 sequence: CASSLEGSNQPQHF. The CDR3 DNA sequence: TGTGCCAGCAGCCTAGAGGGCAGCAATCAGCCCCAGCATTTT.

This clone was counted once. CDR3 sequence (DNA): TGTGCCAGCAGCCAAGTGGCAGGGCCGAACGAGCAGTACTTC. It codes for CASSQVAGPNEQYF. The rearrangement links TRBV14 to TRBJ2-7, with D maybe TRBD1 (5 bases). Trimming shortened V by 1 base and J by 5 bases, and 12 bases separated the two germline ends. CDR1 SGHDN and CDR2 FVKESK come from the germline V gene. The CDR3 has 14 amino acids.

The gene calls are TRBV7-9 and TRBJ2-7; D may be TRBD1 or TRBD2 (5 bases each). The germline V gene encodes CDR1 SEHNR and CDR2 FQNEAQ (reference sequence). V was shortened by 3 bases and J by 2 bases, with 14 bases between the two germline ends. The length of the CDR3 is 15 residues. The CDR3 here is CASSFTSGPTYEQYF. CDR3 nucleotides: TGTGCCAGCAGCTTCACATCGGGACCAACCTACGAGCAGTACTTC.

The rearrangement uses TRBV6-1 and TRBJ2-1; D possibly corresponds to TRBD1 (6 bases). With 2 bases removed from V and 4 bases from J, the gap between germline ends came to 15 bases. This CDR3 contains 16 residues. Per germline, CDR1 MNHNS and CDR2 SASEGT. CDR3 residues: CASSERQEVIYNEQFF. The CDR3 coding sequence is TGTGCCAGCAGTGAAAGACAGGAGGTCATATACAATGAGCAGTTCTTC.

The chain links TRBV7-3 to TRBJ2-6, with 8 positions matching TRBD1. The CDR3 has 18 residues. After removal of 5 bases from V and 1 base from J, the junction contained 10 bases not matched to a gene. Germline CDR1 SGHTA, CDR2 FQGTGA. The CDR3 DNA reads TGTGCCAGCAGCCCGCCCGGGACAGGACCGTCTGGGGCCAACGTCCTGACTTTC. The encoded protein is CASSPPGTGPSGANVLTF.

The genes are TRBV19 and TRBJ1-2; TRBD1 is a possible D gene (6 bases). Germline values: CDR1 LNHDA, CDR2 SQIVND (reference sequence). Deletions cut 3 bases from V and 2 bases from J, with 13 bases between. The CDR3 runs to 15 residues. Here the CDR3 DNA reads TGTGCCAGTAGTATTCTCCCGGGGGCGAACTATGGCTACACCTTC. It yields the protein CASSILPGANYGYTF.

The CDR3 here is CASSLTGAGANVLTF. In DNA, the CDR3 is TGTGCCAGCAGTTTGACAGGGGCTGGGGCCAACGTCCTGACTTTC. V is TRBV6-1 and J is TRBJ2-6; TRBD1 matches at 8 bases. V lost 5 bases and J lost 2; bases outside the gene matches: 2. CDR1 and CDR2 from the germline V gene are MNHNS and SASEGT. The length of the CDR3 is 15 residues.

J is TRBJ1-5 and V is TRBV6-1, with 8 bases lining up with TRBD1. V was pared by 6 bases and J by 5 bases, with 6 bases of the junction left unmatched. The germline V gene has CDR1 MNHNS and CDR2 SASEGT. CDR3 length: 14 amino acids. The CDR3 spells CASRGGQAHQPQHF. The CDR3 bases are TGTGCCAGCAGGGGGGGACAGGCCCATCAGCCCCAGCATTTT.

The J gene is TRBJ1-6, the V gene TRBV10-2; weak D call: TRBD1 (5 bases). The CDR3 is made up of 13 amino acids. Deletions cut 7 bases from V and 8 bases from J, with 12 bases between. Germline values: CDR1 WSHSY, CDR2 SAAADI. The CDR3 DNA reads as TGCGCCAGCATTAGGGGAGAAGATTCACCCCTCCACTTT. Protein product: CASIRGEDSPLHF.

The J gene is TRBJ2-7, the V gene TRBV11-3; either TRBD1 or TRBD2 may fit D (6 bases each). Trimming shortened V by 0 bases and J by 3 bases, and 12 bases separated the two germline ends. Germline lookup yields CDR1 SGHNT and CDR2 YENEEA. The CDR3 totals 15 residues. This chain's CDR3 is CASSLDGRGGYEQYF. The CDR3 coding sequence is TGTGCCAGCAGCTTAGATGGCAGGGGAGGCTACGAGCAGTACTTC.

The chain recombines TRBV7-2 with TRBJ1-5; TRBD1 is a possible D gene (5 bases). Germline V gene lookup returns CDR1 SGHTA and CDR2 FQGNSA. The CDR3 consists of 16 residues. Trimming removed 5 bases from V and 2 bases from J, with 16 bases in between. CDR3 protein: CASSPAGGRGNQPQHF. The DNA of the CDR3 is TGTGCCAGCAGCCCAGCCGGGGGACGGGGCAATCAGCCCCAGCATTTT.

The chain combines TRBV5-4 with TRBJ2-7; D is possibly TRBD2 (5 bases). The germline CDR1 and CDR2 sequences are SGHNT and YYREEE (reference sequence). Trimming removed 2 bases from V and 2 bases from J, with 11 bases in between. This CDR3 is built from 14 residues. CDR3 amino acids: CASSFAGSTYEQYF. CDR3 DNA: TGTGCCAGCAGCTTCGCGGGTTCCACCTACGAGCAGTACTTC.

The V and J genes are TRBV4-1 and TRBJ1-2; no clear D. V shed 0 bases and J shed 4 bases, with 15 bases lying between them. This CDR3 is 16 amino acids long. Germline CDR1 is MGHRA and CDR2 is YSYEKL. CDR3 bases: TGCGCCAGCAGCCAAGAATTTTCGGACGGTCCCTATGGCTACACCTTC. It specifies CASSQEFSDGPYGYTF.

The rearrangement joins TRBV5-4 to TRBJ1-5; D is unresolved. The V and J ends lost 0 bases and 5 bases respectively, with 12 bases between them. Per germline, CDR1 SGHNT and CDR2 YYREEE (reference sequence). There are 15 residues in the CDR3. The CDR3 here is CASSLDGRSDQPQHF. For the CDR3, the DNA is TGTGCCAGCAGCTTGGACGGTCGAAGCGATCAGCCCCAGCATTTT.